This TCR beta chain was sequenced for a study of cytomegalovirus exposure and HLA in healthy donors. General study results and limits: Later work associated 16,951 TCR beta sequences with HLA alleles at 0.05 false discovery rate. Analysis was carried out at a later point, and it linked a missense DCLRE1C variant to TCR beta V- and J-gene trimming.

Trimming cost V 0 bases and J 4 bases; bases outside gene matches: 3. This CDR3 is built from 16 residues. Germline CDR1 SGHRS, CDR2 YFSETQ. As concerns this clone: Its antigen is unidentified.

Both 60 Vbeta primers and 13 Jbeta primers went into the PCR. As handled by the study authors: As a later analysis found, there were 70 million to 80 million unique TCR beta chains, of which 8.5 million to 13 million were shared. Clones were read by immunoSEQ multiplex PCR, and TCRdb kept only the in-frame ones, dropping some. Clonal size and the V and J genes are those of that table, whereas D and trimming came from the DNA. The listing contains roughly 120,000 clones. Material: PBMCs. The receptor's source is a man aged 35 to 55 in good health and CMV-seronegative. The V gene is TRBV5-1, the J gene TRBJ2-1; 11 bases agree with TRBD2. The CDR3 DNA sequence: TGCGCCAGCAGCTTGGCCGCTAGCGGGGGGTACAATGAGCAGTTCTTC. It encodes CASSLAASGGYNEQFF.